The clone carrying this T cell receptor (beta chain) was seen a few times. The data belong to a study of OX40 agonist ivuxolimab in advanced cancers. Libraries were prepared by immunoSEQ multiplex PCR; TCRdb keeps only in-frame clonotypes and omits some of them. This sample yields around 63,000 clones, of which about 80% are seen a single time; 5.5% belongs to the top ten. The germline V gene has CDR1 LNHDA and CDR2 SQIVND (reference sequence). V lost 1 base and J lost 9, with 10 bases in between. This CDR3 has 13 residues. The V gene is TRBV19, the J gene TRBJ1-5; D is uncertain. Source: CD4+ or CD8+ T cells sorted from blood, taken in a trial of the OX40 agonist ivuxolimab. The sequence was obtained from an adult with an advanced solid tumor such as melanoma, head and neck, liver or kidney cancer. CDR3 in amino acids: CASSIGVDLPQHF. The CDR3 DNA reads TGTGCCAGTAGTATAGGAGTGGATTTGCCCCAGCATTTT.